These 4 T cell receptor beta chains were all obtained from the same sample, sequenced in a study of OX40 agonist ivuxolimab in advanced cancers. Here immunoSEQ multiplex PCR was the method, and the copy in TCRdb shows in-frame clones only, minus some. Among 70,000 or so clones listed, about four fifths were seen once. Sequenced here: CD4+ or CD8+ T cells sorted from blood, sampled in a trial of the OX40 agonist ivuxolimab. The receptors shown here come from an adult with an advanced solid tumor such as melanoma, head and neck, liver or kidney cancer.

The chain carries TRBV5-3 and TRBJ1-2, with D maybe TRBD1 (5 bases). TRBV5-3 falls under the ORF class, with uncertain function. V lost 0 bases and J 0 bases, leaving 6 bases between the germline ends. This CDR3 contains 14 residues. In DNA, the CDR3 is TGTGCCAGAAGCTTGGGACAGCCTAACTATGGCTACACCTTC. Residues: CARSLGQPNYGYTF.

A word on this clone: A junction end diverges from the germline sequence, so it may reflect a read error. This chain joins TRBV2 and TRBJ2-7; TRBD2 matches 8 bases. This CDR3 comprises 12 residues. Looked up from germline, CDR1 is SNHLY and CDR2 is FYNNEI. CDR3 in DNA: TGTGCCAGCAGTCAAGCGGGAGTGGAGCAGTACTTC. The encoded protein is CASSQAGVEQYF.

The chain joins TRBV4-2 to TRBJ2-3; D is unresolved. V was clipped by 1 base and J by 0 bases, with 5 bases between them. This CDR3 contains 14 residues. Germline V gene lookup returns CDR1 LGHNA and CDR2 YNFKEQ. CDR3 protein: CASSQVASTDTQYF. The CDR3 region has the DNA TGTGCCAGCAGCCAAGTTGCCAGCACAGATACGCAGTATTTT.

The chain uses TRBV7-9 and TRBJ2-1; D is undetermined. Trimming shortened V by 5 bases and J by 5 bases, and 7 bases separated the two germline ends. CDR1 is SEHNR, CDR2 FQNEAQ, per germline (reference sequence). The CDR3 has 12 residues. The CDR3 DNA reads as TGTGCCAGCAGCCCCCAACACAATGAGCAGTTCTTC. Protein sequence: CASSPQHNEQFF.